The rows below give T cell receptor beta chains drawn from one sample of a study of response to subunit inactivated influenza vaccine. TCRdb ran MiXCR on the RT-PCR reads and lists one entry per CDR3 protein. This table holds around 580,000 distinct CDR3 sequences, 14% found once. Sample: PBMCs from blood, taken 11 to 12 days after vaccination. These receptors were taken from a man over 45 who received an inactivated influenza vaccine. Both conserved end residues are part of each CDR3. A D gene is named only where the DNA matches it firmly. Clone size is not always given. Where it is, it says once, few, many or a class for expanded clones.

d_call: -; v_call: TRBV7-9; clone_size: few; j_call: TRBJ1-2; cdr3_nt: TGTGCCAGCAGCCCGCAAGCTGGCTACACCTTC; cdr3_aa: CASSPQAGYTF
d_call: -; v_call: TRBV5-1; clone_size: -; j_call: TRBJ1-6; cdr3_nt: TGCGCCAGCAGCTTGGACAGAAATTATAATTCACCCCTCCACTTT; cdr3_aa: CASSLDRNYNSPLHF
d_call: TRBD1; v_call: TRBV7-9; clone_size: few; j_call: TRBJ1-1; cdr3_nt: TGTGCCAGCAGCTTAATGACGGGACAGCTTGAAGCTTTCTTT; cdr3_aa: CASSLMTGQLEAFF
d_call: -; v_call: TRBV20-1; clone_size: few; j_call: TRBJ1-6; cdr3_nt: TGCAGTGCTAGTATGTTCCAGGGAGGCGATTCACCCCTCCACTTT; cdr3_aa: CSASMFQGGDSPLHF
d_call: -; v_call: TRBV21-1; clone_size: -; j_call: TRBJ2-3; cdr3_nt: TGTGCCGCAACGGTTAGCGGGGGGGCGGATACGCAGTATTTT; cdr3_aa: CAATVSGGADTQYF
d_call: -; v_call: TRBV15; clone_size: -; j_call: TRBJ1-1; cdr3_nt: TGTGCCACCAGCAGAAGGACGGAGAACACTGAAGCTTTCTTT; cdr3_aa: CATSRRTENTEAFF
d_call: -; v_call: TRBV7-9; clone_size: -; j_call: TRBJ1-1; cdr3_nt: TGTGCCAGCAGCACGTCGGGAATGGGAGCTTTCTTT; cdr3_aa: CASSTSGMGAFF
d_call: -; v_call: TRBV7-9; clone_size: -; j_call: TRBJ2-7; cdr3_nt: TGTGCCAGCAGCGACGATTTTGCGGGCTACGAGCAGTACTTC; cdr3_aa: CASSDDFAGYEQYF
d_call: -; v_call: TRBV20-1; clone_size: -; j_call: TRBJ1-6; cdr3_nt: TGCAGTGCTAGAGCCGGCAGTATACAGATGAATTCACCCCTCCACTTT; cdr3_aa: CSARAGSIQMNSPLHF
d_call: -; v_call: TRBV6-2/TRBV6-3; clone_size: -; j_call: TRBJ1-6; cdr3_nt: TGTGCCAGCAGAGGACGGGAAAATTCACCCCTCCACTTT; cdr3_aa: CASRGRENSPLHF
d_call: -; v_call: TRBV6-5; clone_size: -; j_call: TRBJ2-3; cdr3_nt: TGTGCCAGCAGTTACTCGAAGCGGCCCCTCCGGGATACGCAGTATTTT; cdr3_aa: CASSYSKRPLRDTQYF
d_call: TRBD1; v_call: TRBV29-1; clone_size: -; j_call: TRBJ1-2; cdr3_nt: TGCAGCGTTGAAGATGTCGGGACAGTAAACTATGGCTACACCTTC; cdr3_aa: CSVEDVGTVNYGYTF
d_call: -; v_call: TRBV9; clone_size: few; j_call: TRBJ2-5; cdr3_nt: TGTGCCAGCAGCGTAGGGGGGGCGTTTGGGGAGACCCAGTACTTC; cdr3_aa: CASSVGGAFGETQYF
d_call: TRBD1; v_call: TRBV9; clone_size: -; j_call: TRBJ1-2; cdr3_nt: TGTGCCAGCAGCGTAGTAGGGGACAGGGCCTTAACTCCCAACTATGGCTACACCTTC; cdr3_aa: CASSVVGDRALTPNYGYTF
d_call: TRBD2; v_call: TRBV5-1; clone_size: few; j_call: TRBJ2-1; cdr3_nt: TGCGCCAGCAGCTCCCTGACTAGCGGGGCCGGTGAGCAGTTCTTC; cdr3_aa: CASSSLTSGAGEQFF
d_call: TRBD1; v_call: TRBV11-2; clone_size: -; j_call: TRBJ2-7; cdr3_nt: TGTGCCAGCAGCTTAGTAATCAGGGGGCGGCTCGAGCAGTACTTC; cdr3_aa: CASSLVIRGRLEQYF